This passage covers 14 T cell receptor beta chains from one sample sequenced in a study of T cell repertoires in aging, cancer and after chemotherapy. A mixed TRB-A/B primer pool amplified rearranged TRB by multiplex touch-down PCR. TCRdb reanalysed the multiplex PCR reads using MiXCR and keeps one entry per CDR3 protein. This table has 9,500 to 13,000 distinct CDR3 sequences, under 40% appearing once. The template was genomic DNA from peripheral blood, not RNA. Sequenced input: blood. All receptors come from a human donor in good health.

This clonotype is labeled medium-sized. The CDR3 DNA reads TGCAGCTGTATCCGGGACAGGGGAGGGGATGAGCAGTTCTTC. It is translated as CSCIRDRGGDEQFF. The chain employs TRBV29-1 and TRBJ2-1; 10 bases agree with TRBD1. This CDR3 comprises 14 residues. From germline, CDR1 is SQVTM and CDR2 ANQGSEA. Trimming cost V 8 bases and J 8 bases; bases outside gene matches: 12.

The genes are TRBV19 and TRBJ2-2, with D perhaps being TRBD1 or TRBD2 (6 bases each). Trimming shortened V by 2 bases and J by 4 bases, and 11 bases separated the two germline ends. Germline V gene lookup returns CDR1 LNHDA and CDR2 SQIVND (reference sequence). The CDR3 sequence is 15 residues long. In DNA, the CDR3 is TGTGCCAGTAGTATAACAAGGGGGGTCACCGGGGAGCTGTTTTTT. Its protein product is CASSITRGVTGELFF.

A few counts support this clonotype. J is TRBJ2-7 and V is TRBV19, with TRBD2 identical over 13 bases. V shed 7 bases and J 0 bases; nucleotides not matched to a gene: 6. CDR1 and CDR2 from the germline V gene are LNHDA and SQIVND (reference sequence). The CDR3 contains 16 residues. CDR3 in amino acids: CASTRTSGGSSYEQYF. DNA of the CDR3: TGTGCCAGTACTAGGACTAGCGGGGGAAGCTCCTACGAGCAGTACTTC.

This clonotype is medium-sized (0.01 to 0.1%) within its sample. The V call is TRBV29-1, the J call TRBJ2-3; D is perhaps TRBD1 (6 bases). The CDR3 is 17 amino acids. Germline V gene sequence: CDR1 SQVTM, CDR2 ANQGSEA. Trimming removed 1 base from V and 2 bases from J, with 19 bases in between. The CDR3 reads CSVEGTLLGQITDTQYF. CDR3 in DNA: TGCAGCGTTGAAGGGACTTTGCTCGGACAGATCACAGATACGCAGTATTTT.

This clonotype was seen more than once but under ten times. This chain links TRBV19 with TRBJ2-1, with D possibly being TRBD1 (5 bases). With 2 bases removed from V and 5 bases from J, the gap between germline ends came to 10 bases. The CDR3 is 14 amino acids. The germline CDR1 and CDR2 sequences are LNHDA and SQIVND (reference sequence). CDR3 in DNA: TGTGCCAGTAGTATAAGGGGCCAAGACAATGAGCAGTTCTTC. Protein product: CASSIRGQDNEQFF. The whole variable domain, filled in from reference TRBV19 and TRBJ2-1, reads DGGITQSPKYLFRKEGQNVTLSCEQNLNHDAMYWYRQDPGQGLRLIYYSQIVNDFQKGDIAEGYSVSREKKESFPLTVTSAQKNPTAFYLCASSIRGQDNEQFFGPGTRLTVL.

This sequence joins TRBV30 and TRBJ1-2; D may be TRBD1 (5 bases). CDR1 is GTSNPN, CDR2 SVGIG, per germline (reference sequence). Trimming removed 1 base from V and 6 bases from J, with 9 bases in between. CDR3 size: 12 residues. This chain's CDR3 is CAWSAQGDGYTF. In DNA, the CDR3 is TGTGCCTGGAGTGCGCAGGGAGATGGCTACACCTTC.

The V gene is TRBV5-1, the J gene TRBJ2-1, with D possibly TRBD1 on 5 matching bases. The CDR3 totals 13 residues. CDR1 and CDR2 (germline): SGHRS, YFSETQ. With 3 bases removed from V and 8 bases from J, the gap between germline ends came to 12 bases. The CDR3 region is CASSYPQADEQFF. CDR3 DNA: TGCGCCAGCAGCTATCCACAGGCGGATGAGCAGTTCTTC.

A remark on this clonotype: Just one base apart from a much larger clone, this may be a read error. The genes are TRBV11-1 and TRBJ2-1; D call uncertain. CDR1 and CDR2 (germline): SGHAT, FQDESV (reference sequence). There are 11 residues in the CDR3. Trimming shortened V by 6 bases and J by 9 bases, and 9 bases separated the two germline ends. In DNA form, the CDR3 reads TGTGCCAGCAGTAACACCGGTGAGCAGTTCTTC. Translated: CASSNTGEQFF.

By proportion, this clonotype is medium-sized. The chain has TRBV29-1 and TRBJ2-7; 9 nucleotides line up with TRBD2. The CDR3 spans 13 residues. The J segment lost 6 bases and the V segment lost 3 bases, leaving 6 bases of the junction unmatched. Germline loops: CDR1 SQVTM, CDR2 ANQGSEA. The CDR3 reads CSVDAAGGREQYF. CDR3 coding DNA: TGCAGCGTTGACGCGGCGGGAGGGCGCGAGCAGTACTTC.

The chain carries TRBV5-5 and TRBJ1-3; D is unclear. The germline V gene has CDR1 SGHKS and CDR2 YYEKEE (reference sequence). The CDR3 sequence is 13 residues long. The V gene lost 0 bases and the J gene lost 0 bases, with 1 base spanning the gap. In DNA, the CDR3 is TGTGCCAGCAGCTTGGCCTCTGGAAACACCATATATTTT. Protein: CASSLASGNTIYF.

The chain has TRBV6-1 and TRBJ2-5; D is undetermined. Germline loops: CDR1 MNHNS, CDR2 SASEGT. CDR3 length: 12 residues. Trimming stripped 4 bases from V and 2 bases from J, with 5 bases between. CDR3 in DNA: TGTGCCAGCAGTGCAAAACAAGAGACCCAGTACTTC. It specifies CASSAKQETQYF.

The CDR3 bases are TGTGCCAGCTCACCACTAGGACAGGGGGACGAGCAGTACTTC. The encoded protein is CASSPLGQGDEQYF. The chain has TRBV18 and TRBJ2-7, with TRBD1 matching over 10 bases. This CDR3 is 14 amino acids long. Germline loops: CDR1 KGHSH, CDR2 LQKENI. V lost 1 base, J lost 5 bases, and 2 bases stayed unmatched.

Of note for this clonotype: A much bigger clone sits one base away, suggesting this may be a read error. The chain links TRBV29-1 to TRBJ2-6, with D possibly being TRBD1 (6 bases). The V end lost 6 bases, the J end lost 6 bases, and 9 bases lay between the germline ends. There are 12 residues in the CDR3. Germline loops: CDR1 SQVTM, CDR2 ANQGSEA. CDR3 protein: CSVSGAANVLTF. CDR3 coding DNA: TGCAGCGTGTCAGGGGCGGCCAACGTCCTGACTTTC.

The genes are TRBV7-9 and TRBJ2-7; maybe TRBD1 (6 bases). The CDR3 has 14 amino acids. CDR1 and CDR2 (germline): SEHNR, FQNEAQ (reference sequence). Trimming removed 8 bases at V and 0 bases at J, with 14 bases between. This CDR3 is CASASTGYSYEQYF. DNA for the CDR3: TGTGCCAGCGCCTCGACAGGCTACTCCTACGAGCAGTACTTC.